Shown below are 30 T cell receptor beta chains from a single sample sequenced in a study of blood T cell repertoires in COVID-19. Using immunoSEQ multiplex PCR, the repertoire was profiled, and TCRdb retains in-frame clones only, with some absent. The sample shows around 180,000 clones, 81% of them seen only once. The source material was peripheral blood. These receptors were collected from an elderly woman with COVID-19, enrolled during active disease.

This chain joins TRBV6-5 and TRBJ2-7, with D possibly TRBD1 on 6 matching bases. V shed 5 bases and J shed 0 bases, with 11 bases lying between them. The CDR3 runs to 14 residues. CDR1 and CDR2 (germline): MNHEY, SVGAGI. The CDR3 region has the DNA TGTGCCAGCAGTCCTGGGGGCCGCTCCTACGAGCAGTACTTC. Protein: CASSPGGRSYEQYF.

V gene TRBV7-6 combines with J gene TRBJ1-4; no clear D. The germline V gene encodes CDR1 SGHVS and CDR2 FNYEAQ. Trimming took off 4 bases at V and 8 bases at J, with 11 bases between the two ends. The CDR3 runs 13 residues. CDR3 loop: CASSSVPWEKLFF. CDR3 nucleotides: TGTGCCAGCAGCTCGGTACCTTGGGAAAAACTGTTTTTT.

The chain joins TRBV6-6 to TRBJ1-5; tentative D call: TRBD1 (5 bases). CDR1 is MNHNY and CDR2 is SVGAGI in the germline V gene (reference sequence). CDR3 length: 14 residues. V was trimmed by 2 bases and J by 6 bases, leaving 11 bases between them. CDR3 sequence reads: CASSYPGSGQPQHF. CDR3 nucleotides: TGTGCCAGCAGTTACCCAGGGTCTGGTCAGCCCCAGCATTTT.

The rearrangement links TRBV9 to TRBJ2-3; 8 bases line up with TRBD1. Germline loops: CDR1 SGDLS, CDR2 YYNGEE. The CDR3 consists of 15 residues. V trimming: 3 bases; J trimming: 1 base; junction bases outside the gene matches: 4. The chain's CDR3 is CASSGLGQGTDTQYF. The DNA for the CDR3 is TGTGCCAGCAGCGGCCTGGGACAGGGCACAGATACGCAGTATTTT. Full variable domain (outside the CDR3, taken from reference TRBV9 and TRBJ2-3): DSGVTQTPKHLITATGQRVTLRCSPRSGDLSVYWYQQSLDQGLQFLIQYYNGEERAKGNILERFSAQQFPDLHSELNLSSLELGDSALYFCASSGLGQGTDTQYFGPGTRLTVL.

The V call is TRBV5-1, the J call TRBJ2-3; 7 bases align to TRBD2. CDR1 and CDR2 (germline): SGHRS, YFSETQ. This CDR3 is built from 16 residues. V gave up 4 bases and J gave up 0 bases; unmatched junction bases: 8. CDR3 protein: CASSRTAGSSTDTQYF. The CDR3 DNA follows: TGCGCCAGCAGCCGTACAGCGGGGTCTAGCACAGATACGCAGTATTTT.

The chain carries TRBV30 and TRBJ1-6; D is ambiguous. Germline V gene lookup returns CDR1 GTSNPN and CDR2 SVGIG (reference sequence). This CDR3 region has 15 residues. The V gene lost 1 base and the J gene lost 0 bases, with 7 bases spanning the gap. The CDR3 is CAWSAGVSYNSPLHF. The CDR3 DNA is TGTGCCTGGAGTGCCGGTGTCTCCTATAATTCACCCCTCCACTTT.

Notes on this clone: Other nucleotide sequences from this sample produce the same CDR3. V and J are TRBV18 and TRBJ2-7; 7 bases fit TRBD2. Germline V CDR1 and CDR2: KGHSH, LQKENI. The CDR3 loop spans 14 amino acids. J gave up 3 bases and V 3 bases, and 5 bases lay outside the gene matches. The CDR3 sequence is CASSPGLDSYEQYF. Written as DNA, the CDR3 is TGTGCCAGCTCACCCGGACTAGATAGCTACGAGCAGTACTTC.

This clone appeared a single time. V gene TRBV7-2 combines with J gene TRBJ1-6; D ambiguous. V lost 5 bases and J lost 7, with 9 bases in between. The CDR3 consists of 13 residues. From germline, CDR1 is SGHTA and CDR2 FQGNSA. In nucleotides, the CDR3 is TGTGCCAGCAGCACGCGACACAATTCACCCCTCCACTTT. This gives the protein CASSTRHNSPLHF. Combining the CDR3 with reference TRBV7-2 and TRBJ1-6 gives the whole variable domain GAGVSQSPSNKVTEKGKDVELRCDPISGHTALYWYRQSLGQGLEFLIYFQGNSAPDKSGLPSDRFSAERTGGSVSTLTIQRTQQEDSAVYLCASSTRHNSPLHFGNGTRLTVT.

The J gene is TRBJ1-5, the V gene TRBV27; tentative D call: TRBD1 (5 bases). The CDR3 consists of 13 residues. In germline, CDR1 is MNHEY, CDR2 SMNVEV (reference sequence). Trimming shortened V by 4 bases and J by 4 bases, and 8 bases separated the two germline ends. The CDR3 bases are TGTGCCAGCAGTTATCGGGGGAATCAGCCCCAGCATTTT. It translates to CASSYRGNQPQHF.

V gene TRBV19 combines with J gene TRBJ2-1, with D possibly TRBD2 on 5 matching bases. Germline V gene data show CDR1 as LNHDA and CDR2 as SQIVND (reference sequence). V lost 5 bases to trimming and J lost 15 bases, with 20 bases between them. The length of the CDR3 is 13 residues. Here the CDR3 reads CASSPEVSSPRFF. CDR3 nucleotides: TGTGCCAGTAGTCCCGAGGTCTCTAGCCCACGGTTCTTC.

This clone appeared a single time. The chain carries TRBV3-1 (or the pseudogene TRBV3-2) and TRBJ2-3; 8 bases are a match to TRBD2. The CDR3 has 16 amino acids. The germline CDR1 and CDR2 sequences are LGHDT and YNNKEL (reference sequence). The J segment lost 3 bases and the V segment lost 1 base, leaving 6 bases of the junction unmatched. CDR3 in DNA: TGTGCCAGCAGCCAAGTAGGGGGACTAGAAACAGATACGCAGTATTTT. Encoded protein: CASSQVGGLETDTQYF.

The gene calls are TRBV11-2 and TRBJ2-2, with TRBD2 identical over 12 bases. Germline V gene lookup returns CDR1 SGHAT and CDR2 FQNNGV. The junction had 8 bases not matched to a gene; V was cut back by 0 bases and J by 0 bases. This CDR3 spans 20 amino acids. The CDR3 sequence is CASSLDLVGLAGTNTGELFF. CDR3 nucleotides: TGTGCCAGCAGCTTAGATCTGGTTGGACTAGCGGGAACGAACACCGGGGAGCTGTTTTTT.

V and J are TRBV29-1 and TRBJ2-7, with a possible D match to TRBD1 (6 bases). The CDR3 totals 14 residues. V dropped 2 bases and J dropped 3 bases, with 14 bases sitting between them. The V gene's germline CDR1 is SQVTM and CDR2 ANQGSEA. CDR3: CSVEIAQGDYEQYF. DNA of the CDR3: TGCAGCGTTGAAATAGCACAGGGAGACTACGAGCAGTACTTC.

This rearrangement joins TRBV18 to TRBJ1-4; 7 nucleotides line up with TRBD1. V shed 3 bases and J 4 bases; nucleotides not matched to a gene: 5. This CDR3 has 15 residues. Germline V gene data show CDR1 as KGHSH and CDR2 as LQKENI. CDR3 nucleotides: TGTGCCAGCTCACCGACAGGGCTAGGTAATGAAAAACTGTTTTTT. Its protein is CASSPTGLGNEKLFF.

The DNA for the CDR3 is TGTGCCAGCAGCCAACCCGGACAGGAAGCTTTCTTT. This sequence encodes CASSQPGQEAFF. The chain recombines TRBV4-2 with TRBJ1-1; a weak D match, TRBD1 (6 bases). The CDR3 covers 12 residues. Germline V gene sequence: CDR1 LGHNA, CDR2 YNFKEQ. Trimming removed 2 bases from V and 8 bases from J, with 9 bases in between.

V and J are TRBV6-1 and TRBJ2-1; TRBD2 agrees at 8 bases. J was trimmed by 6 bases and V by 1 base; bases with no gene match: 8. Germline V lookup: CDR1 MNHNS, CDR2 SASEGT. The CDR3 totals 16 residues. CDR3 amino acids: CASSEEGTSTLNEQFF. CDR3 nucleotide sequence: TGTGCCAGCAGTGAAGAGGGGACTAGTACCCTCAATGAGCAGTTCTTC.

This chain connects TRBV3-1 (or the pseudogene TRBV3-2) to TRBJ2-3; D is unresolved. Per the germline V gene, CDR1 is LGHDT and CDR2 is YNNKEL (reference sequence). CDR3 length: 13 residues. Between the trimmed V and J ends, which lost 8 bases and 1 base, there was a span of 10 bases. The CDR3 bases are TGTGCCAGCGGCCGGCTGGGCACAGATACGCAGTATTTT. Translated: CASGRLGTDTQYF.

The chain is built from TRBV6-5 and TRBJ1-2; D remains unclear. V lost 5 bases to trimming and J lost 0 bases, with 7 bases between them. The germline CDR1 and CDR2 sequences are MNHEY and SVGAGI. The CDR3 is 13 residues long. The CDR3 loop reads CASSTLANYGYTF. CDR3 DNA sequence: TGTGCCAGCAGTACCCTAGCTAACTATGGCTACACCTTC.

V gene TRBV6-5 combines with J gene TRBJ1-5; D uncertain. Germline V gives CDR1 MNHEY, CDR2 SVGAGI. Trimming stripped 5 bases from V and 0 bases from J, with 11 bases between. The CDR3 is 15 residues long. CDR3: CASSLSFYSNQPQHF. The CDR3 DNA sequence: TGTGCCAGCAGTCTGTCCTTTTATAGCAATCAGCCCCAGCATTTT.

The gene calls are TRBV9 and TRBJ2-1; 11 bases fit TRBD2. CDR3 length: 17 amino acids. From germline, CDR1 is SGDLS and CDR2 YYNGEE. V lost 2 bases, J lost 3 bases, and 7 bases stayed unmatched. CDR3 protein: CASSVVLAGGLYNEQFF. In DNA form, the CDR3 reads TGTGCCAGCAGCGTGGTTTTAGCGGGAGGGCTCTACAATGAGCAGTTCTTC.

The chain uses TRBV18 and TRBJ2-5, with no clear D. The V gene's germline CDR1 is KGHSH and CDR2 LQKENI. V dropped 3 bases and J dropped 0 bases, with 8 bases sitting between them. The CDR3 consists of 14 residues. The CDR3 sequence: CASSPTRNQETQYF. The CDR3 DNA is TGTGCCAGCTCACCGACCAGGAACCAAGAGACCCAGTACTTC.

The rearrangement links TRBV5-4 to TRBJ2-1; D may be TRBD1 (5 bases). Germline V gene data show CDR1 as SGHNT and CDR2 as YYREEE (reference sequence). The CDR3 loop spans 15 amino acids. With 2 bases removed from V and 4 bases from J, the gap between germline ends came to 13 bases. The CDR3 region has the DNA TGTGCCAGCAGCTTTAGGCAGGGTGGGTACAATGAGCAGTTCTTC. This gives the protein CASSFRQGGYNEQFF.

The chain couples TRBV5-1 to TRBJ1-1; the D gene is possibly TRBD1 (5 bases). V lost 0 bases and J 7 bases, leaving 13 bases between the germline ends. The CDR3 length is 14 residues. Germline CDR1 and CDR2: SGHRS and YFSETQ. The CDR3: CASSLEGDLLEAFF. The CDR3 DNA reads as TGCGCCAGCAGCTTGGAAGGGGACTTACTTGAAGCTTTCTTT.

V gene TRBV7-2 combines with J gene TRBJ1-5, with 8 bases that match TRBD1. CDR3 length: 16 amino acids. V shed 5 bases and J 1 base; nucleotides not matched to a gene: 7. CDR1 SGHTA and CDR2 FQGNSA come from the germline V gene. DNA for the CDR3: TGTGCCAGCAGCCTTCGGACAGGGAGCAGCAATCAGCCCCAGCATTTT. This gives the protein CASSLRTGSSNQPQHF.

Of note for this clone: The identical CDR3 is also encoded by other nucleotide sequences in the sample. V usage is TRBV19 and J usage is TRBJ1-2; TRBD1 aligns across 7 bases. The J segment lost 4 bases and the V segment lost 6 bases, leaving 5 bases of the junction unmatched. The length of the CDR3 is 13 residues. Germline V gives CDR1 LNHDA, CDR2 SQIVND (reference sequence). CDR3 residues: CASSPQGPYGYTF. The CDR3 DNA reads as TGTGCCAGTAGCCCACAGGGGCCCTATGGCTACACCTTC. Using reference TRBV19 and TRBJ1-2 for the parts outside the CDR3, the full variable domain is DGGITQSPKYLFRKEGQNVTLSCEQNLNHDAMYWYRQDPGQGLRLIYYSQIVNDFQKGDIAEGYSVSREKKESFPLTVTSAQKNPTAFYLCASSPQGPYGYTFGSGTRLTVV.

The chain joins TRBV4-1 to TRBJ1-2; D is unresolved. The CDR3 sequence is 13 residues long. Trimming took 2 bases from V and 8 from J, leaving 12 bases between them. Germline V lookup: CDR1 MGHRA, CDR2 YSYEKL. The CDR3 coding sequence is TGCGCCAGCAGCCAATTCTCCAGGTCAGGCTACACCTTC. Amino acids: CASSQFSRSGYTF.

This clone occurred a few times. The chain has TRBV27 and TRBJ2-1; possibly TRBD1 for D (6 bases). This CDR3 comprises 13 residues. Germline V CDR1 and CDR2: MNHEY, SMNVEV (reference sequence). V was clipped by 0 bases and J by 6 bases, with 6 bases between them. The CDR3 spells CASSLSGGNEQFF. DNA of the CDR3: TGTGCCAGCAGTTTATCAGGGGGCAATGAGCAGTTCTTC.

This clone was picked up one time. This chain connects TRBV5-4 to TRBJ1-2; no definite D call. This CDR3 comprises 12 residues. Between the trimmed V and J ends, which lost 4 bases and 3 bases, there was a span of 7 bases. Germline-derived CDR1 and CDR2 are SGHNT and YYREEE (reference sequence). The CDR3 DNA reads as TGTGCCAGCAGCCGCCCGGACTATGGCTACACCTTC. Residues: CASSRPDYGYTF. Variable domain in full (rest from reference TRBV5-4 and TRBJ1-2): ETGVTQSPTHLIKTRGQQVTLRCSSQSGHNTVSWYQQALGQGPQFIFQYYREEENGRGNFPPRFSGLQFPNYSSELNVNALELDDSALYLCASSRPDYGYTFGSGTRLTVV.

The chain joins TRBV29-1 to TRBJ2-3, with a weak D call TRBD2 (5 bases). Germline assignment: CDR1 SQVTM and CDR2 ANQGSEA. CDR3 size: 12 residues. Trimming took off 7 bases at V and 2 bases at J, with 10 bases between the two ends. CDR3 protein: CSAEGFTDTQYF. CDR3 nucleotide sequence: TGCAGCGCCGAGGGATTCACAGATACGCAGTATTTT.

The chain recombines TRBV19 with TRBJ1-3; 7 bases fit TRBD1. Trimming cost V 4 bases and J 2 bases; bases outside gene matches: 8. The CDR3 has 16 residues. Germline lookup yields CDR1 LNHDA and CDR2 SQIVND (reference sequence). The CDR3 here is CASSSRDSTTGNTIYF. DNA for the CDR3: TGTGCCAGTAGTAGCCGGGACAGCACCACTGGAAACACCATATATTTT.